This T cell receptor beta chain was recovered during a study of cytomegalovirus exposure and HLA in healthy donors. Findings and limits, study-wide: A list of approximately 160 TCR beta chains associated with cytomegalovirus was given. What a later analysis showed was that several of the most significant clusters appeared linked to common viral pathogens. The only immune exposure information that was available was CMV serostatus.

Points on this clone: As yet, its antigen is unknown.

In the PCR, 60 Vbeta and 13 Jbeta primers were used. Profiled with immunoSEQ multiplex PCR; TCRdb holds only in-frame clones, not every one. The table lists about 150,000 clones, roughly 66% of them singletons. The sequence was obtained from a woman under 30 in good health and CMV-seronegative. Specimen: PBMCs.

CDR3 amino acids: CASSVEGLYGYTF. The DNA for the CDR3 is TGTGCCAGCAGTGTAGAGGGTCTGTATGGCTACACCTTC. The rearrangement uses TRBV2 and TRBJ1-2; D gene uncertain. CDR1 is SNHLY, CDR2 FYNNEI, per germline. There are 13 residues in the CDR3. Between the trimmed V and J ends, which lost 4 bases and 5 bases, there was a span of 11 bases.